This TCR beta chain was profiled in a study of T cells in Graves' hyperthyroidism and ophthalmopathy. Broader study findings: Ophthalmopathy, as predicted by the model, came a median about seven months after the prediction.

CDR3 length: 14 amino acids. CDR1 and CDR2 from the germline V gene are LGHDT and YNNKEL (reference sequence). The V and J ends lost 4 bases and 0 bases respectively, with 6 bases between them. This clonotype has a count of ten or more. Its antigen remains unidentified. Using around 10 ml of fresh peripheral blood, PBMCs were prepared. The source material, RNA transcripts, was used to amplify TCR beta CDR3 regions. HTBI primers drove first-round RT-PCR of the TCR CDR3. TCRdb passed the multiplex PCR reads through MiXCR, listing each CDR3 protein once. The table records roughly 500,000 distinct CDR3 sequences, around 14% of them present only once.

The sequence came from a woman in her 30s with Graves' hyperthyroidism that later progressed to Graves' ophthalmopathy. Specimen: blood. The V and J genes are TRBV3-1 and TRBJ1-4; TRBD1 is a possible D gene (6 bases). CDR3 nucleotides: TGTGCCAGCAGCCGACAGGCAACTAATGAAAAACTGTTTTTT. Amino acid sequence: CASSRQATNEKLFF.